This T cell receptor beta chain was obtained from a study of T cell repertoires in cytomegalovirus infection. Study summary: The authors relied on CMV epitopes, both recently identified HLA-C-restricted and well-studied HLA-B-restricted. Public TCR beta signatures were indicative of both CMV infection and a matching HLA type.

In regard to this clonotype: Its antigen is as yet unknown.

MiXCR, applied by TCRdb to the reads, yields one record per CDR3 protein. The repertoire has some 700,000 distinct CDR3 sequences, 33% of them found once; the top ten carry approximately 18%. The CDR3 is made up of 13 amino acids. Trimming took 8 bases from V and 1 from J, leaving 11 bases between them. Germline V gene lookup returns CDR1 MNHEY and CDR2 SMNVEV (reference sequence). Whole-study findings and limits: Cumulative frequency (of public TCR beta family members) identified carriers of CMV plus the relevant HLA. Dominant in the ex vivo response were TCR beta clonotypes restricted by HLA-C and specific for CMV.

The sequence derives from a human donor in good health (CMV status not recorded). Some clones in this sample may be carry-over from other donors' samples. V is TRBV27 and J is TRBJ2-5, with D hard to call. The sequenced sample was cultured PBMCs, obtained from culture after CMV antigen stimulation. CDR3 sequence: CASRLTFQETQYF. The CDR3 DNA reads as TGTGCCAGCCGACTCACCTTCCAAGAGACCCAGTACTTC.